The 2 T cell receptor beta chains below were found in one sample sequenced in a study of response to subunit inactivated influenza vaccine. One entry per CDR3 protein, called by TCRdb with MiXCR from the RT-PCR reads. The sample lists approximately 700,000 distinct CDR3 sequences; approximately 15% were seen once. The starting material was PBMCs from blood, obtained about 11 days after vaccination. These receptors originate from a man between 45 and 60 years old who received an inactivated influenza vaccine.

The rearrangement uses TRBV7-9 and TRBJ2-3; D not resolved. Deletions cut 3 bases from V and 4 bases from J, with 14 bases between. Germline loops: CDR1 SEHNR, CDR2 FQNEAQ (reference sequence). CDR3 length: 15 amino acids. Here the CDR3 DNA reads TGTGCCAGCAGCTTCCGAGCAGCTCTTGCAGATACGCAGTATTTT. Its protein product is CASSFRAALADTQYF.

This clonotype was counted only a few times. The chain uses TRBV28 and TRBJ2-2; D is uncertain. Between the trimmed V and J ends, which lost 6 bases and 5 bases, there was a span of 16 bases. This CDR3 contains 15 residues. In germline, CDR1 is MDHEN, CDR2 SYDVKM. CDR3 nucleotides: TGTGCCAGCAGCATTCCGGTCCAAGGGACCGGGGAGCTGTTTTTT. It yields the protein CASSIPVQGTGELFF. Together with reference TRBV28 and TRBJ2-2, the CDR3 gives the full variable domain: DVKVTQSSRYLVKRTGEKVFLECVQDMDHENMFWYRQDPGLGLRLIYFSYDVKMKEKGDIPEGYSVSREKKERFSLILESASTNQTSMYLCASSIPVQGTGELFFGEGSRLTVL.